The present entry profiles one T cell receptor (beta chain) with its context. The data derive from a study of blood T cell repertoires in COVID-19. The V end lost 1 base, the J end lost 0 bases, and 10 bases lay between the germline ends. The CDR3 length is 16 residues. Germline-derived CDR1 and CDR2 are SGHRS and YFSETQ. Sequencing used immunoSEQ multiplex PCR; TCRdb keeps in-frame clones, though not all of them. The sample shows hundreds of thousands of clones, 80% to 90% of them seen only once. This TCR was sampled from a man aged 40-50 years who had recovered from COVID-19. Material: PBMCs or T cells enriched from blood (not recorded which). This rearrangement joins TRBV5-1 to TRBJ2-2; tentative D call: TRBD1 (5 bases). DNA of the CDR3: TGCGCCAGCAGCTTGCAAGGGGATGCGAACACCGGGGAGCTGTTTTTT. It codes for CASSLQGDANTGELFF. The full variable domain, rest sourced from reference TRBV5-1 and TRBJ2-2, is KAGVTQTPRYLIKTRGQQVTLSCSPISGHRSVSWYQQTPGQGLQFLFEYFSETQRNKGNFPGRFSGRQFSNSRSEMNVSTLELGDSALYLCASSLQGDANTGELFFGEGSRLTVL.